Listed below are T cell receptor beta chains from one sample, sequenced in a study of CD8 T cells in Susac syndrome. TCRdb passed the immunoSEQ multiplex PCR reads through MiXCR, listing each CDR3 protein once. The data show around 120,000 distinct CDR3 sequences, roughly 94% seen once. What was sequenced was CD4+ T cells from PBMCs. These receptors were taken from a human donor with multiple sclerosis. Both conserved end residues are part of each CDR3. Fields, in order: clone size, V gene, D gene, J gene, CDR3 DNA, CDR3 protein. D genes are given only for firm matches. Only some rows state a clone size, as once, few, many or a class for expanded clones.

.	TRBV7-8	.	TRBJ2-7	TGTGCCAGCAGCAGAACAGAATCTCAGGGGTACGAGCAGTACTTC	CASSRTESQGYEQYF
.	TRBV5-4	.	TRBJ2-6	TGTGCCAGCGCTGCGGGTGGTACGGCTGGGGCCAACGTCCTGACTTTC	CASAAGGTAGANVLTF
.	TRBV6-1	.	TRBJ1-5	TGTGCCAGCAGTGAAATTCGGCGGCAGCCCCAGCATTTT	CASSEIRRQPQHF
.	TRBV6-5	.	TRBJ1-1	TGTGCCAGCAGTTCCTCAGTCGGGGTGGCGAACACTGAAGCTTTCTTT	CASSSSVGVANTEAFF
.	TRBV12-3/TRBV12-4	.	TRBJ1-1	TGTGCCAGCAGTCTCCCTGGGGGGCTCACTGAAGCTTTCTTT	CASSLPGGLTEAFF
.	TRBV29-1	.	TRBJ1-2	TGCAGCGACGCAAACAGGGCTGGCTACACCTTC	CSDANRAGYTF
.	TRBV5-1	TRBD2	TRBJ2-2	TGCGCCAGCAGCTTGGGCCTAGCGGGGGCTTACACCGGGGAGCTGTTTTTT	CASSLGLAGAYTGELFF
.	TRBV5-1	TRBD1	TRBJ2-7	TGCGCCAGCACCGAGGCTGGGACAGGGTCCTACGAGCAGTACTTC	CASTEAGTGSYEQYF
.	TRBV6-6	.	TRBJ1-2	TGTGCCAGCACCAGGTTAGCTAACTATGGCTACACCTTC	CASTRLANYGYTF
.	TRBV5-1	TRBD2	TRBJ2-1	TGCGCCAGCAGCTTGGGACTAGCGAGGTCCAATGAGCAGTTCTTC	CASSLGLARSNEQFF
.	TRBV11-2	.	TRBJ2-3	TGTGCCAGCAGCTTAGGACGGAGCAGGAATACGCAGTATTTT	CASSLGRSRNTQYF
.	TRBV29-1	TRBD2	TRBJ2-1	TGCAGCGTTCAGGGGTTCACTAGCGGGAGCTCCTACAATGAGCAGTTCTTC	CSVQGFTSGSSYNEQFF
.	TRBV19	TRBD2	TRBJ2-1	TGTGCCAGTAGCTCAGGTTGGACTAGCGGATACAATGAGCAGTTCTTC	CASSSGWTSGYNEQFF
.	TRBV20-1	.	TRBJ1-1	TGCAGGAAACAACAGGAAGGAGCTTTCTTT	CRKQQEGAFF
.	TRBV7-2	.	TRBJ2-2	TGTGCCAGCAGCTTACGCCAACTCAAGAACACCGGGGAGCTGTTTTTT	CASSLRQLKNTGELFF
.	TRBV12-3/TRBV12-4	.	TRBJ2-7	TGTGCCAGCAGTCCCGGCCCATCCTACGAGCAGTACTTC	CASSPGPSYEQYF
.	TRBV15	TRBD1	TRBJ1-4	TGTGCCACCAGCTTTTCCGGGACAGTGGGCGAAAAACTGTTTTTT	CATSFSGTVGEKLFF
.	TRBV28	TRBD1	TRBJ2-5	TGTGCCAGCAGATCCTATACCGGGACAGGGGCCCAAGAGACCCAGTACTTC	CASRSYTGTGAQETQYF
.	TRBV5-1	.	TRBJ1-2	TGCGCCAGCAGCACAAACGCGATGGGGGGCTACACCTTC	CASSTNAMGGYTF
.	TRBV9	.	TRBJ1-1	TGTGCCAGCAGCGTAGCCCCGAGAGGTGAAGCTTTCTTT	CASSVAPRGEAFF
once	TRBV7-9	TRBD2	TRBJ2-7	TGTGCCAGCAGCTTATGGGGGACTAGCGGGATCTACGAGCAGTACTTC	CASSLWGTSGIYEQYF
.	TRBV7-9	TRBD2	TRBJ2-7	TGTGCCAGCAGCTTAGCCGAGGCTAGCGGGAGCTACGAGCAGTACTTC	CASSLAEASGSYEQYF
.	TRBV20-1	TRBD2	TRBJ2-1	TGCAGTGCCTTAGCGGGAGTTTACAATGAGCAGTTCTTC	CSALAGVYNEQFF
.	TRBV9	TRBD2	TRBJ2-7	TGTGCCAGCAGCCCTCCGGGACTAGCGGGAGAGCAGTACTTC	CASSPPGLAGEQYF
.	TRBV30	.	TRBJ1-3	TGTGCCTGGAGTGTACTTGGAAACACCATATATTTT	CAWSVLGNTIYF
once	TRBV2	.	TRBJ2-1	TGTGCCAGCACCCGGGACCCCCTCTACAATGAGCAGTTCTTC	CASTRDPLYNEQFF
once	TRBV29-1	TRBD1	TRBJ1-1	TGCAGCGCTAGGACAGGTCCCCTTGAAGCTTTCTTT	CSARTGPLEAFF
.	TRBV2	.	TRBJ2-7	TGTGCCAGCACCCGGAACTCTCCCGAGCAGTACTTC	CASTRNSPEQYF
.	TRBV9	.	TRBJ1-6	TGTGCCAGTTCCTCGACAGCAACTGATTCACCCCTCCACTTT	CASSSTATDSPLHF
.	TRBV27	.	TRBJ2-6	TGTGCCAGCACCATAAGCTCTGGGGCCAACGTCCTGACTTTC	CASTISSGANVLTF
.	TRBV5-1	.	TRBJ1-2	TGCGCCAGCAGCTTGGACAGCAGCTACTATGGCTACACCTTC	CASSLDSSYYGYTF
.	TRBV5-6	.	TRBJ2-2	TGTGCCAGCAGCTTTGCGAGCGGGGAGCTGTTTTTT	CASSFASGELFF
.	TRBV4-1	.	TRBJ2-4	TGCGCCAGCAGCCAAGGGAGGGCAGGGGGACCAGCCAAAAACATTCAGTACTTC	CASSQGRAGGPAKNIQYF
.	TRBV29-1	.	TRBJ2-7	TGCAGCGTTGCAGGGCGTCGCTACGAGCAGTACTTC	CSVAGRRYEQYF
.	TRBV30	TRBD1	TRBJ2-4	TGTGCCTGGGACAGGGGGGGCAAAAACATTCAGTACTTC	CAWDRGGKNIQYF
few	TRBV18	.	TRBJ2-7	TGTGCCAGCTCACGTTCTGCCAGTAGCTACGAGCAGTACTTC	CASSRSASSYEQYF
.	TRBV7-2	.	TRBJ2-3	TGTGCCAGCAGCCGAGTGGGCGGGAGCACAGATACGCAGTATTTT	CASSRVGGSTDTQYF